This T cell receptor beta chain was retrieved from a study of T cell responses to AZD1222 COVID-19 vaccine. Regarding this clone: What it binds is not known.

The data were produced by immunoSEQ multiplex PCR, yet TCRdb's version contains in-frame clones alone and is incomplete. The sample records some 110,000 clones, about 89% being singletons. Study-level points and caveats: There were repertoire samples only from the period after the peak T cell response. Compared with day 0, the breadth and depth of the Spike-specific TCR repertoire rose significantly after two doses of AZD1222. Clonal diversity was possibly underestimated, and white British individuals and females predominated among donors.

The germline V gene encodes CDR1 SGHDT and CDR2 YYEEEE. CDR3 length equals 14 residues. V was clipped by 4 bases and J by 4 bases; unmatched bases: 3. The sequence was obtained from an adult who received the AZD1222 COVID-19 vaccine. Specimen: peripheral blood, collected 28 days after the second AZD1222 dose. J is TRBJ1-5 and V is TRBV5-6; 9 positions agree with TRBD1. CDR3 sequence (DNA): TGTGCCAGCAGCCAGGGACAGGGAAATCAGCCCCAGCATTTT. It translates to CASSQGQGNQPQHF.